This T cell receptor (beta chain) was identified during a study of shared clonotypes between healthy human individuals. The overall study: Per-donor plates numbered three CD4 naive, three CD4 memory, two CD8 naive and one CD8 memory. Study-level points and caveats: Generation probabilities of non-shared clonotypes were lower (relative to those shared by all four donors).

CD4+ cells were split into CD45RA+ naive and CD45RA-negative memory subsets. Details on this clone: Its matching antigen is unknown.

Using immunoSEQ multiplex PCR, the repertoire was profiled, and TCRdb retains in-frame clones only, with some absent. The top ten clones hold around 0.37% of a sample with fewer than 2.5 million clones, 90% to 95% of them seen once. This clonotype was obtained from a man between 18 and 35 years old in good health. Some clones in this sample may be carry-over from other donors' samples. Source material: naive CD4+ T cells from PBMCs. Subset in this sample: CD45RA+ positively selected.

CDR3 DNA: TGTGCCAGCAGCGCCCGGACAGGGGTCCTCTACGAGCAGTACTTC. Its translation is CASSARTGVLYEQYF. The chain couples TRBV11-2 to TRBJ2-7; 9 bases are shared with TRBD1. V lost 5 bases to trimming and J lost 3 bases; unmatched junction nucleotides: 8. The CDR3 runs to 15 residues. Germline V lookup: CDR1 SGHAT, CDR2 FQNNGV.